This T cell receptor beta chain emerged from a study of TIL therapy for anti-PD-1-resistant metastatic lung cancer. For the study at large: Progressing patients received lymphodepletion, expanded TIL infusion and IL-2.

Time point denoted: pre-treatment sample, taken before nivolumab and TIL therapy. Sequencing used immunoSEQ v3. Method: immunoSEQ multiplex PCR; TCRdb's copy keeps in-frame clones and lacks some. The profile shows around 19,000 clones, about four fifths of them singletons. CDR3 length: 13 amino acids. Trimming took 9 bases from V and 3 from J, leaving 15 bases between them. Germline CDR1 MNHEY, CDR2 SMNVEV (reference sequence). This chain links TRBV27 with TRBJ2-7, with D possibly matching TRBD2 (6 bases). This receptor was taken from a person aged 25-80 years with non-small cell lung cancer. The sequenced sample was blood, obtained at baseline. The CDR3 sequence is CASGRRGDYEQYF. As DNA, the CDR3 is TGTGCCAGTGGGAGGAGGGGCGACTACGAGCAGTACTTC.